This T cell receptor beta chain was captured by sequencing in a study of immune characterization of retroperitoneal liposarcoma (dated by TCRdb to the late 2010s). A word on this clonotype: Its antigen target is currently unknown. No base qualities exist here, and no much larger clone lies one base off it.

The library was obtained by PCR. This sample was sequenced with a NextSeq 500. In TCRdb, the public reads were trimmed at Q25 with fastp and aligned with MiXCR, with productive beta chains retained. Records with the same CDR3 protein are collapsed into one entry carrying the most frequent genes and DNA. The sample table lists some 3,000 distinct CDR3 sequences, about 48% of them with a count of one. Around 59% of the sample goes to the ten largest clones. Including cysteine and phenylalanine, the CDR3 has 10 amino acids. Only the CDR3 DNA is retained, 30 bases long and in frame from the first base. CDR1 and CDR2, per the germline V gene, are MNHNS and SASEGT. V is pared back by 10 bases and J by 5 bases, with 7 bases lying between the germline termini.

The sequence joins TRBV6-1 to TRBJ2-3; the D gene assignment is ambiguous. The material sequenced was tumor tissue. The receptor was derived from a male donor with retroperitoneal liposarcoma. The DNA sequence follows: TGTGCCATCTGGGGAGATACGCAGTATTTT. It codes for CAIWGDTQYF.